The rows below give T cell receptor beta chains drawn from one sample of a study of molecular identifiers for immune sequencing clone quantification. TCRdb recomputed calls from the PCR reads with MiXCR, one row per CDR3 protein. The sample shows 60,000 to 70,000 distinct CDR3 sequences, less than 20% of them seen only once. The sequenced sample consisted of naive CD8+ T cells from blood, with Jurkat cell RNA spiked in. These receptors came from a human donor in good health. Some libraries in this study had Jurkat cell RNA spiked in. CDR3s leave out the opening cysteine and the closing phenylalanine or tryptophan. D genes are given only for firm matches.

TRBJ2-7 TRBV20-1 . SGSGGQY
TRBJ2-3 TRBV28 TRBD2 ASSLHTSGYTDTQY
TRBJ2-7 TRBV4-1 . ASSQGEGFYEQY
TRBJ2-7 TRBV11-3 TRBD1 ASSLRQGYEQY
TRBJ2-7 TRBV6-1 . ACSEKRRSSYEQY
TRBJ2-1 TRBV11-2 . ASSQTGNEQF
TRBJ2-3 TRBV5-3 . ASSLVVGTSTDTQY
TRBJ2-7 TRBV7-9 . ASSLARSGPYEQY
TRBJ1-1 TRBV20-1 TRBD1 SARPWDRENTEAF
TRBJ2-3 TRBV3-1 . ASSPSYGSSGDTQC
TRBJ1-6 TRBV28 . ASTVGVSTYNSPLH
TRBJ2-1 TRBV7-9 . ASSLELAPSVQGYEQF
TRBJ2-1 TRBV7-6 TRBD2 ASSLSTRLAGGRIGEQF
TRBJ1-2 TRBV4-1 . ASSQDSGSRYGYT
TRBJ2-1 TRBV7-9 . ASSLLGGSLANEQF